Given below is one TCR beta chain in context. The data were produced by immunoSEQ multiplex PCR, yet TCRdb's version contains in-frame clones alone and is incomplete. The table shows about 54,000 clones, with around 96% occurring only once. This sample is drawn from a study of control samples from healthy donors and cancer patients. V lost 5 bases and J 7 bases, leaving 14 bases between the germline ends. Germline loops: CDR1 MDHEN, CDR2 SYDVKM. The CDR3 loop spans 13 amino acids. The chain carries TRBV28 and TRBJ1-1; D call uncertain. Sequenced: blood. This clonotype was obtained from a woman in her 30s in good health. Here the CDR3 reads CASSPIGPSEAFF. The CDR3 bases are TGTGCCAGCAGTCCGATAGGGCCCAGTGAAGCTTTCTTT.